The sequence of this T cell receptor (beta chain) was determined in a study of T cell repertoires in cytomegalovirus infection. Study observations and caveats: It was HLA-C-restricted CMV-specific TCR beta clonotypes that dominated the response ex vivo. CMV carriers with the relevant HLA were identified by cumulative public TCR beta family frequency.

TCRdb processed the reads anew with MiXCR; each CDR3 protein has one entry. Of about 890,000 distinct CDR3 sequences listed, around 30% are singletons. The CDR3 contains 17 residues. Germline CDR1 is SGHVS and CDR2 is FNYEAQ. In the case of this clonotype: Antigen unknown. Relative to the germline gene, one junction end is altered; a read error may explain this.

The chain links TRBV7-6 to TRBJ2-5; tentative D call: TRBD1 (5 bases). Sequencing used cultured CD8+ T cells from PBMCs, obtained from culture after CMV antigen stimulation. The source of this sequence is a human donor in good health (CMV status not recorded). Some clones in this sample may be carry-over from other donors' samples. The CDR3 protein is CASSLGLGRAYQETQYF. DNA of the CDR3: TGTGCTAGCAGCTTAGGTCTCGGCAGGGCGTACCAAGAGACCCAGTACTTC.